This is a list of T cell receptor beta chains from one sample in a study of blood T cells in healthy people across ages. Each CDR3 protein gets one entry after TCRdb re-called the 5' RACE reads with MiXCR. The sample shows roughly 1,500,000 distinct CDR3 sequences, about 31% of them seen only once. What was sequenced was blood. The origin of the receptors is a woman aged 25 to 45 in good health. The CDR3 runs from the conserved cysteine through the conserved F or W. Fields, in order: D gene, J gene, clone size, V gene, CDR3 protein, CDR3 DNA. A D gene is named only where the DNA matches it firmly. Not all rows give a size; the values are once, few, many and, for expanded clones, a class.

. | TRBJ2-7 | . | TRBV12-3/TRBV12-4 | CASSFGASHEQYF | TGTGCCAGCAGTTTCGGGGCTTCCCACGAGCAGTACTTC
TRBD2 | TRBJ2-5 | once | TRBV10-1 | CASSPRVRTSGGRETQYF | TGCGCCAGCAGTCCGAGAGTCCGCACTAGCGGGGGCCGGGAGACCCAGTACTTC
. | TRBJ1-5 | . | TRBV11-2 | CASSPLKDSPGGQPQHF | TGTGCCAGCAGCCCGCTGAAGGACAGCCCGGGAGGACAGCCCCAGCATTTT
TRBD1 | TRBJ2-1 | . | TRBV29-1 | CSAPTDRGSYNEQFF | TGCAGCGCCCCCACGGACAGGGGCTCCTACAATGAGCAGTTCTTC
TRBD2 | TRBJ2-2 | . | TRBV9 | CASSVEPAGRHPGELFF | TGTGCCAGCAGCGTAGAACCAGCGGGGAGACATCCCGGGGAGCTGTTTTTT
. | TRBJ2-1 | . | TRBV7-3 | CATSDGSMKYNEQFF | TGTGCCACCTCGGACGGCAGCATGAAATACAATGAGCAGTTCTTC
. | TRBJ2-3 | few | TRBV4-1 | CASSQEPWGYTQYF | TGCGCCAGCAGCCAAGAACCGTGGGGGTATACGCAGTATTTT
. | TRBJ1-1 | . | TRBV28 | CASSLPLWRDTGIDTEAFF | TGTGCCAGCAGTTTACCCTTGTGGCGGGACACCGGTATTGACACTGAAGCTTTCTTT
. | TRBJ2-5 | . | TRBV10-3 | CAISGPSGQETQYF | TGTGCCATCAGTGGCCCGAGTGGGCAAGAGACCCAGTACTTC
. | TRBJ2-7 | few | TRBV20-1 | CSARGLKSYEQYF | TGCAGTGCTAGAGGGCTGAAATCCTACGAGCAGTACTTC
TRBD1 | TRBJ2-1 | few | TRBV27 | CASSLTGRDHNEQFF | TGTGCCAGCAGTTTGACAGGGAGAGACCACAATGAGCAGTTCTTC
TRBD2 | TRBJ2-2 | . | TRBV20-1 | CSARRGLASNTWELFF | TGCAGTGCTAGACGGGGACTAGCGTCGAACACCTGGGAGCTGTTTTTT
TRBD2 | TRBJ2-3 | few | TRBV4-1 | CASSLLRAGGPGDTQYF | TGCGCCAGCAGTCTCCTAAGGGCGGGAGGGCCAGGAGATACGCAGTATTTT
. | TRBJ2-5 | . | TRBV10-3 | CAISVSPPGTQYF | TGTGCCATCAGTGTGTCCCCTCCAGGGACCCAGTACTTC
. | TRBJ2-7 | few | TRBV7-2 | CASRPVARGQEQYF | TGTGCCAGCAGGCCCGTCGCCCGGGGGCAGGAGCAGTACTTC
. | TRBJ2-7 | many | TRBV7-6 | CASSRTGPDSEQYF | TGTGCCAGCAGCCGGACCGGGCCTGACTCCGAGCAGTACTTC
TRBD1 | TRBJ1-2 | . | TRBV20-1 | CSASGQGDNGYTF | TGCAGTGCCTCGGGACAGGGGGACAACGGCTACACCTTC
TRBD2 | TRBJ2-5 | . | TRBV20-1 | CGAVRLALRTQYF | TGCGGTGCTGTGCGACTAGCGTTGAGGACCCAGTACTTC
TRBD1 | TRBJ1-5 | . | TRBV10-3 | CAISESGQGGQPQHF | TGTGCCATCAGTGAGTCGGGGCAGGGGGGTCAGCCCCAGCATTTT
TRBD2 | TRBJ2-7 | many | TRBV20-1 | CSAHSGNEQYF | TGCAGTGCTCATAGCGGGAACGAGCAGTACTTC
. | TRBJ2-5 | many | TRBV5-5 | CASSRTEETQYF | TGTGCCAGCAGCAGGACAGAAGAGACCCAGTACTTC
. | TRBJ1-1 | . | TRBV10-3 | CATTDGLNTEAFF | TGCGCCACGACGGACGGTTTGAACACTGAAGCTTTCTTT
. | TRBJ2-5 | . | TRBV6-1 | CTSIERGETQYF | TGTACCAGCATCGAAAGGGGGGAGACCCAGTACTTC
TRBD1 | TRBJ2-3 | . | TRBV4-1 | CASSPWEHRGGTDTQYF | TGCGCCAGCAGCCCCTGGGAACACAGGGGAGGCACAGATACGCAGTATTTT
. | TRBJ2-3 | . | TRBV5-1 | CAGSLAQKTSSDTQYF | TGCGCCGGCAGCTTGGCGCAGAAGACTAGTTCAGATACGCAGTATTTT
. | TRBJ1-2 | . | TRBV19 | CASSWKWDTHGYTF | TGTGCCAGTAGTTGGAAGTGGGACACCCATGGCTACACCTTC
. | TRBJ2-7 | many | TRBV20-1 | CSARDLANSYEQYF | TGCAGTGCTAGAGATCTAGCGAATTCCTACGAGCAGTACTTC
. | TRBJ2-1 | few | TRBV28 | CASSPEGEQDNEQFF | TGTGCCAGCAGCCCTGAGGGGGAGCAGGACAATGAGCAGTTCTTC
. | TRBJ1-4 | . | TRBV4-1 | CASSPEDSSMKEKLFF | TGCGCCAGCAGCCCCGAGGACAGCTCCATGAAGGAAAAACTGTTTTTT
. | TRBJ1-1 | . | TRBV20-1 | CSVPTSGAEAFF | TGCAGTGTTCCCACTTCGGGCGCTGAAGCTTTCTTT
. | TRBJ2-1 | once | TRBV6-1 | CASSGFLTDNEQFF | TGTGCCAGCAGTGGATTCCTGACAGACAATGAGCAGTTCTTC
. | TRBJ1-2 | . | TRBV20-1 | CSARVFGTEYGYTF | TGCAGTGCTAGAGTTTTCGGGACCGAGTATGGCTACACCTTC
. | TRBJ2-5 | many | TRBV12-3/TRBV12-4 | CASSEWGTTQETQYF | TGTGCCAGCTCCGAGTGGGGGACAACCCAAGAGACCCAGTACTTC
. | TRBJ1-1 | . | TRBV20-1 | CSARERGGVVLTEAFF | TGCAGTGCTAGAGAACGGGGTGGGGTGGTACTCACTGAAGCTTTCTTT
TRBD2 | TRBJ2-3 | . | TRBV6-1 | CASTESGRELDTQYF | TGTGCCAGCACTGAGAGCGGGAGGGAGTTAGATACGCAGTATTTT
TRBD2 | TRBJ2-1 | . | TRBV5-5 | CASSYTSGVSYNEQFF | TGTGCCAGCAGCTATACTAGCGGGGTATCCTACAATGAGCAGTTCTTC
. | TRBJ1-5 | few | TRBV29-1 | CSVVVSWNQPQHF | TGCAGCGTTGTGGTCAGCTGGAATCAGCCCCAGCATTTT
TRBD2 | TRBJ2-2 | . | TRBV7-9 | CASSFGSGGPHGELFF | TGTGCCAGCAGCTTCGGTAGCGGGGGCCCCCACGGGGAGCTGTTTTTT